What follows are 13 T cell receptor beta chains derived from one specimen sequenced in a study of blood T cells in healthy people across ages. It was with a sample-barcoded 5' primer and a J-beta primer mix that a second PCR of roughly 7 to 12 cycles was run. MiXCR was run by TCRdb on the 5' RACE reads, yielding one entry per CDR3 protein. This repertoire shows around 800,000 distinct CDR3 sequences, less than 80% found once; its top ten account for about 27%. The sequenced sample was blood. These receptors all come from a man aged 25-45 years in good health.

V is TRBV20-1 and J is TRBJ2-5; 9 positions match TRBD1. The V and J ends lost 2 bases and 7 bases, in that order; junction bases with no gene match: 8. The CDR3 length is 14 residues. CDR1 is DFQATT and CDR2 is SNEGSKA in the germline V gene (reference sequence). The CDR3 reads CSARQTGGTGTQYF. DNA of the CDR3: TGCAGTGCTAGACAGACAGGGGGTACTGGGACCCAGTACTTC.

The genes are TRBV10-3 and TRBJ2-4, with D possibly TRBD1 on 5 matching bases. TRBJ2-7 matches the DNA end more closely, so the J call is doubtful. The CDR3 length is 11 residues. The germline gives CDR1 ENHRY, CDR2 SYGVKD. Here the CDR3 DNA reads TGTGCCATCAGGGGGCGTGACGAGCAGTACTTC. Encoded protein: CAIRGRDEQYF.

The chain has TRBV12-3 or TRBV12-4 and TRBJ2-5, with D possibly TRBD2 on 5 matching bases. The V gene lost 6 bases and the J gene lost 0 bases, with 14 bases spanning the gap. CDR3 size: 15 residues. In DNA form, the CDR3 reads TGTGCCAGCAGCTCGTGGACTGCCAACCAAGAGACCCAGTACTTC. Translated: CASSSWTANQETQYF.

The chain links TRBV4-1 to TRBJ1-2, with 8 bases aligning to TRBD1. The trim removed 4 bases at V and 8 bases at J, leaving 12 bases unmatched. Germline lookup yields CDR1 MGHRA and CDR2 YSYEKL. The CDR3 covers 15 residues. Here the CDR3 reads CASSRLKTGGAGYTF. The CDR3 DNA reads as TGCGCCAGCAGCCGACTGAAAACAGGGGGAGCAGGCTACACCTTC.

The gene calls are TRBV20-1 and TRBJ2-4, with 7 bases identical to TRBD1. The DNA end is a closer match to TRBJ2-7, so the J assignment may be wrong. This CDR3 is built from 14 residues. Germline loops: CDR1 DFQATT, CDR2 SNEGSKA (reference sequence). CDR3 sequence: CSAIDREKGYEQYF. In DNA form, the CDR3 reads TGCAGTGCTATCGACAGGGAAAAAGGCTACGAGCAGTACTTC.

In this sample, this clonotype turned up a few times. V is TRBV9 and J is TRBJ1-2; no firm D call. Trimming took off 0 bases at V and 6 bases at J, with 6 bases between the two ends. The CDR3 runs to 12 residues. Per germline, CDR1 SGDLS and CDR2 YYNGEE. CDR3 protein: CASSVGGHGYTF. The DNA for the CDR3 is TGTGCCAGCAGCGTAGGAGGGCATGGCTACACCTTC. The variable domain in full, with the rest retrieved from reference TRBV9 and TRBJ1-2, is DSGVTQTPKHLITATGQRVTLRCSPRSGDLSVYWYQQSLDQGLQFLIQYYNGEERAKGNILERFSAQQFPDLHSELNLSSLELGDSALYFCASSVGGHGYTFGSGTRLTVV.

The V gene is TRBV20-1, the J gene TRBJ2-5; TRBD2 matches 13 bases. Trimming took 8 bases from V and 4 from J; bases not matched to a gene: 4. The CDR3 contains 13 residues. CDR1 and CDR2 (germline): DFQATT, SNEGSKA (reference sequence). The CDR3 protein is CSPLAGGRETQYF. The CDR3 coding sequence is TGCAGTCCACTAGCGGGGGGGCGAGAGACCCAGTACTTC.

The chain combines TRBV28 with TRBJ2-5; 9 bases align to TRBD2. Losses at the gene ends were 4 bases for V and 11 bases for J; bases not matched to a gene: 23. CDR3 size: 18 residues. Germline CDR1 is MDHEN and CDR2 is SYDVKM. The CDR3, as DNA: TGTGCCAGCAGTTCCCTGCCATTCGCCAGCGGGGGGTCTGTGGAGCAGTACTTC. This encodes CASSSLPFASGGSVEQYF. Full variable domain (remainder filled in from reference TRBV28 and TRBJ2-5): DVKVTQSSRYLVKRTGEKVFLECVQDMDHENMFWYRQDPGLGLRLIYFSYDVKMKEKGDIPEGYSVSREKKERFSLILESASTNQTSMYLCASSSLPFASGGSVEQYFGPGTRLLVL.

On this clonotype: A much larger clone is a single base away; this may be a read error. In DNA form, the CDR3 reads TGTGCCAGTTCTGGACCGACCACAACAGGTACGCAGTATTTT. It specifies CASSGPTTTGTQYF. The rearrangement uses TRBV6-2 or TRBV6-3 and TRBJ2-3; D perhaps matches TRBD1 (5 bases). Per germline, CDR1 MNHEY and CDR2 SVGEGT. The CDR3 spans 14 residues.

This chain links TRBV4-3 with TRBJ1-2; 12 bases match TRBD1. The trim removed 2 bases at V and 4 bases at J, leaving 8 bases unmatched. This CDR3 region has 17 residues. Germline V gene data show CDR1 as LGHNA and CDR2 as YSLEER. In nucleotides, the CDR3 is TGCGCCAGCAGCCAATCGGCCGGGACAGGGGGCGCCTATGGCTACACCTTC. It is translated as CASSQSAGTGGAYGYTF.

This rearrangement joins TRBV9 to TRBJ2-1; D might be TRBD1 or TRBD2, each matching 5 bases. The V and J ends lost 3 bases and 9 bases respectively, with 10 bases between them. This CDR3 has 12 residues. Germline assignment: CDR1 SGDLS and CDR2 YYNGEE. The CDR3 DNA reads TGTGCCAGCAGCGCCAGGGAGCGTGAGCAGTTCTTC. Translated: CASSAREREQFF.

The CDR3 DNA reads TGCAGTGCTAACAGGGAAGGCTACGAGCAGTACTTC. Translating it yields CSANREGYEQYF. J is TRBJ2-5 and V is TRBV20-1, with a possible D match to TRBD1 (6 bases). The last part of the DNA fits TRBJ2-7 better; the J call may be wrong. Germline V gene lookup returns CDR1 DFQATT and CDR2 SNEGSKA (reference sequence). The CDR3 is made up of 12 amino acids.

J is TRBJ2-7 and V is TRBV20-1, with 7 nucleotides matching TRBD1. Unmatched junction bases numbered 6, after V lost 0 bases and J lost 4 bases. Germline CDR1 and CDR2: DFQATT and SNEGSKA (reference sequence). This CDR3 has 14 amino acids. This chain's CDR3 is CSARDAAGGYEQYF. CDR3 bases: TGCAGTGCTAGAGATGCGGCAGGGGGATACGAGCAGTACTTC.